The 17 T cell receptor beta chains below come from one sample, sequenced in a study of identifying expanded T cells in peripheral blood. Clones were read by immunoSEQ multiplex PCR, and TCRdb kept only the in-frame ones, dropping some. This repertoire shows around 130,000 clones, less than 90% found once; its top ten account for 7.5% to 9%. The specimen sequenced was blood. The source is a person between 18 and 69 years old in good health.

The chain carries TRBV12-5 and TRBJ2-5, with 7 bases identical to TRBD2. The V gene end was trimmed by 5 bases and the J gene end by 2 bases; junction bases not matched to a gene: 2. This CDR3 spans 13 amino acids. The germline CDR1 and CDR2 sequences are LGHNT and FRNRAP. The CDR3 nucleotides read TGTGCTAGTGGTCTTAGCGGGCAAGAGACCCAGTACTTC. It yields the protein CASGLSGQETQYF.

The CDR3 loop is CASSPMRTVYGYTF. The CDR3 DNA reads TGTGCCAGCAGCCCCATGAGAACGGTCTATGGCTACACCTTC. This sequence joins TRBV14 and TRBJ1-2; D remains ambiguous. Trimming took off 4 bases at V and 4 bases at J, with 13 bases between the two ends. Germline-derived CDR1 and CDR2 are SGHDN and FVKESK. The CDR3 has 14 amino acids. Full variable domain (remainder filled in from reference TRBV14 and TRBJ1-2): EAGVTQFPSHSVIEKGQTVTLRCDPISGHDNLYWYRRVMGKEIKFLLHFVKESKQDESGMPNNRFLAERTGGTYSTLKVQPAELEDSGVYFCASSPMRTVYGYTFGSGTRLTVV.

V gene TRBV19 combines with J gene TRBJ2-5; D is uncertain. CDR1 is LNHDA, CDR2 SQIVND, per germline (reference sequence). V lost 8 bases, J lost 3 bases, and 19 bases lay in between. This CDR3 has 15 residues. For the CDR3, the DNA is TGTGCCAGTGGCGGTTCGGCGGAAGTCAAAGAGACCCAGTACTTC. Translating it yields CASGGSAEVKETQYF.

The chain recombines TRBV19 with TRBJ1-5; 7 nucleotides agree with TRBD1. Germline V lookup: CDR1 LNHDA, CDR2 SQIVND (reference sequence). V was clipped by 3 bases and J by 6 bases; unmatched bases: 2. The CDR3 has 13 residues. The CDR3 nucleotides are TGTGCCAGTAGTATTCCAGGGGGTCAGCCCCAGCATTTT. Its translation: CASSIPGGQPQHF.

The V and J genes are TRBV5-4 and TRBJ1-2; tentative D call: TRBD1 (5 bases). The CDR3 runs 13 residues. The V end was cut by 0 bases, the J end by 7 bases, with 10 bases between. The V gene's germline CDR1 is SGHNT and CDR2 YYREEE (reference sequence). The CDR3 sequence is CASSLEDGAGYTF. CDR3 nucleotide sequence: TGTGCCAGCAGCTTGGAGGACGGGGCTGGCTACACCTTC.

The J gene is TRBJ2-1, the V gene TRBV4-1; 7 nucleotides match TRBD2. V was clipped by 6 bases and J by 0 bases; unmatched bases: 11. Looked up from germline, CDR1 is MGHRA and CDR2 is YSYEKL. CDR3 length equals 17 residues. The CDR3 reads CASRHRFSGLSYNEQFF. In nucleotides, the CDR3 is TGCGCCAGCAGACACAGATTTAGCGGGCTCTCCTACAATGAGCAGTTCTTC.

The chain recombines TRBV5-1 with TRBJ1-2, with D unclear. CDR1 and CDR2 from the germline V gene are SGHRS and YFSETQ. CDR3 size: 11 residues. Trimming cost V 0 bases and J 10 bases, with 7 bases left between them. The CDR3 DNA is TGCGCCAGCAGCTTGGCCGGAGACTACACCTTC. Protein sequence: CASSLAGDYTF.

V gene TRBV4-2 combines with J gene TRBJ2-3; perhaps TRBD2 as D (6 bases). V gave up 5 bases and J gave up 3 bases, with 15 bases separating them. Germline values: CDR1 LGHNA, CDR2 YNFKEQ. The CDR3 extends over 15 amino acids. The CDR3 loop reads CASSSAGPGTDTQYF. The CDR3 nucleotides are TGTGCCAGCAGCTCAGCGGGCCCTGGGACAGATACGCAGTATTTT.

V usage is TRBV28 and J usage is TRBJ1-4; D uncertain. Germline V gene sequence: CDR1 MDHEN, CDR2 SYDVKM. This CDR3 has 13 residues. V was clipped by 10 bases and J by 6 bases, with 15 bases between them. As DNA, the CDR3 is TGTGCCACCTCCGAGGGCATTTATGAAAAACTGTTTTTT. Residues: CATSEGIYEKLFF.

V usage is TRBV18 and J usage is TRBJ2-5; D is unclear. V lost 4 bases and J 5 bases, leaving 11 bases between the germline ends. This CDR3 has 13 residues. Germline CDR1 is KGHSH and CDR2 is LQKENI. The CDR3 region is CASSLQDGETQYF. The CDR3 DNA reads TGTGCCAGCTCACTTCAGGACGGGGAGACCCAGTACTTC.

V usage is TRBV6-5 and J usage is TRBJ1-2; D is undetermined. Germline CDR1 is MNHEY and CDR2 is SVGAGI. V was trimmed by 7 bases and J by 3 bases, leaving 9 bases between them. This CDR3 is 12 amino acids long. For the CDR3, the DNA is TGTGCCAGCATGAACACCCACTATGGCTACACCTTC. Amino acids: CASMNTHYGYTF.

In DNA form, the CDR3 reads TGTGCCAGCAGTCAATACCGGGCCAACAATCAGCCCCAGCATTTT. Its protein product is CASSQYRANNQPQHF. The rearrangement uses TRBV6-1 and TRBJ1-5; no firm D call. V shed 5 bases and J shed 3 bases, with 14 bases lying between them. The CDR3 runs to 15 residues. Germline lookup yields CDR1 MNHNS and CDR2 SASEGT.

The chain combines TRBV7-9 with TRBJ2-2; D is possibly TRBD1 or TRBD2 (5 bases each). Germline V gene sequence: CDR1 SEHNR, CDR2 FQNEAQ (reference sequence). The CDR3 is made up of 14 amino acids. Trimming shortened V by 6 bases and J by 4 bases, and 12 bases separated the two germline ends. The CDR3 sequence is CASSQTEGTGELFF. In nucleotides, the CDR3 is TGTGCCAGCAGTCAGACAGAGGGCACCGGGGAGCTGTTTTTT. The full variable domain, rest sourced from reference TRBV7-9 and TRBJ2-2, is DTGVSQNPRHKITKRGQNVTFRCDPISEHNRLYWYRQTLGQGPEFLTYFQNEAQLEKSRLLSDRFSAERPKGSFSTLEIQRTEQGDSAMYLCASSQTEGTGELFFGEGSRLTVL.

The chain joins TRBV7-8 to TRBJ1-6; possible D gene TRBD1, 6 bases. The V and J ends lost 3 bases and 6 bases respectively, with 15 bases between them. CDR1 and CDR2 (germline): SGHVS, FQNEAQ. This CDR3 is built from 16 residues. DNA for the CDR3: TGTGCCAGCAGCTTTCCGGGGGCAGCTACTAATTCACCCCTCCACTTT. Protein product: CASSFPGAATNSPLHF.

This clone was seen a few times. This chain connects TRBV5-1 to TRBJ2-1, with D perhaps matching TRBD1 (5 bases). V was trimmed by 5 bases and J by 8 bases, leaving 14 bases between them. Per germline, CDR1 SGHRS and CDR2 YFSETQ. This CDR3 is built from 13 residues. CDR3 loop: CASSSTGSHEQFF. In DNA, the CDR3 is TGCGCCAGCAGTTCTACAGGTTCCCATGAGCAGTTCTTC.

The CDR3 bases are TGTGCCAGCAGCTTATTCGGCTACAATGAGCAGTTCTTC. Residues: CASSLFGYNEQFF. The rearrangement links TRBV7-3 to TRBJ2-1; D uncertain. The CDR3 runs 13 residues. V shed 2 bases and J shed 3 bases, with 5 bases lying between them. Germline CDR1 SGHTA, CDR2 FQGTGA.

This clone was observed a few times. The chain links TRBV5-3 to TRBJ1-3; D possibly corresponds to TRBD1 (6 bases). TRBV5-3 is labeled an ORF, and its function is uncertain. This CDR3 is 13 amino acids long. Trimming took 6 bases from V and 10 from J, leaving 17 bases between them. CDR3 sequence reads: CARNGTTLLTIYF. The CDR3 coding sequence is TGTGCCAGAAACGGGACAACTCTTTTGACCATATATTTT.